Listed below are T cell receptor beta chains from one sample, sequenced in a study of T cells in Graves' hyperthyroidism and ophthalmopathy. One entry per CDR3 protein, called by TCRdb with MiXCR from the multiplex PCR reads. The sample gives some 570,000 distinct CDR3 sequences, more than 15% of which show up once; roughly 18% is in the top ten. The sample taken for sequencing was blood. The receptors were sampled from a woman younger than 30 with Graves' ophthalmopathy. Each CDR3 is given with its conserved first and last residue. The D gene is left open where the match is weak. Size values are once, few and many counts, or a class for expanded clones, and some rows have none.

d_call	j_call	clone_size	v_call	cdr3_nt	cdr3_aa
.	TRBJ1-1	.	TRBV20-1	TGCAGTGCTAGAGATCGGGAAGGGGGGGTGAACACTGAAGCTTTCTTT	CSARDREGGVNTEAFF
.	TRBJ2-7	.	TRBV28	TGTGCCAGCACCAGAGACAGTCCCTACGAGCAGTACTTC	CASTRDSPYEQYF
.	TRBJ1-1	.	TRBV10-3	TGTGCCATCAGTGAGTCGATAGGGGTGAGGGACACTGAAGCTTTCTTT	CAISESIGVRDTEAFF
.	TRBJ1-5	many	TRBV2	TGTGCCAGCAGTGAAGGACATAGCAATCAGCCCCAGCATTTT	CASSEGHSNQPQHF
TRBD1	TRBJ1-6	few	TRBV20-1	TGCAGTGCTAGGGGACAGGCTGATAATTCACCCCTCCACTTT	CSARGQADNSPLHF
TRBD1	TRBJ2-7	many	TRBV20-1	TGCAGTGCAACGGGACAGGGGGCGACCTACGAGCAGTACTTC	CSATGQGATYEQYF
TRBD2	TRBJ2-7	few	TRBV28	TGTGCCAGCAGAACCAGTCTAGCGGGAAATTCCTACGAGCAGTACTTC	CASRTSLAGNSYEQYF
.	TRBJ1-5	many	TRBV28	TGTGCCAGCAGTTCAGGGAGGTGGCAGCCCCAGCATTTT	CASSSGRWQPQHF
.	TRBJ1-1	many	TRBV30	TGTGCCTGGAGTGTACTAGACCGATGGGACACTGAAGCTTTCTTT	CAWSVLDRWDTEAFF
TRBD1	TRBJ2-2	few	TRBV27	TGTGCCAGCAGTTCGGACAGGGTATTGGGCACCGGGGAGCTGTTTTTT	CASSSDRVLGTGELFF
.	TRBJ2-3	.	TRBV20-1	TGCAGTGCTAGAGCAGGGTCGGGCACAGATACGCAGTATTTT	CSARAGSGTDTQYF
.	TRBJ1-1	few	TRBV4-3	TGCGCCAGCAGCCAAGAAGGAGTTTTGGACAGTGCCCGTCCTGAAGCTTTCTTT	CASSQEGVLDSARPEAFF
.	TRBJ1-2	few	TRBV6-1	TGTGCCAGCAGACCCGGGGCTGCTAACTATGGCTACACCTTC	CASRPGAANYGYTF
.	TRBJ2-5	many	TRBV29-1	TGCAGTATTGCCAGGGAACTTCAAGAGACCCAGTACTTC	CSIARELQETQYF
TRBD1	TRBJ2-1	few	TRBV24-1	TGTGCCACCAGTGATTTTACCGGGACAGGGGGCAAGGGTGAGCAGTTCTTC	CATSDFTGTGGKGEQFF
.	TRBJ2-1	many	TRBV4-3	TGCGCCAGCAGCCCCGATCGCGGTTTTTCGAGTGAGCAGTTCTTC	CASSPDRGFSSEQFF
TRBD1	TRBJ2-2	.	TRBV5-1	TGCGCCAGCAGCTTCCCCAGGGGGAGCACCGGGGAGCTGTTTTTT	CASSFPRGSTGELFF
.	TRBJ1-1	many	TRBV10-3	TGTGCCATCAGCAAAAGCCCTGAGGGTGCTGAAGCTTTCTTT	CAISKSPEGAEAFF
.	TRBJ1-6	few	TRBV5-1	TGCGCCAGCAGCAAAGGGACGGATAATTCACCCCTCCACTTT	CASSKGTDNSPLHF
.	TRBJ1-5	.	TRBV24-1	TGTGCCACCAGTGATTTGGTAGGGGCTGGACAGCCCCAGCATTTT	CATSDLVGAGQPQHF
TRBD1	TRBJ2-7	.	TRBV15	TGTGCCACCAGCAGGAAACCGGGACAGTGTTGCTACGAGCAGTACTTC	CATSRKPGQCCYEQYF
TRBD2	TRBJ2-1	.	TRBV7-9	TGTGCCAGCAGCTTAGGGGGGACTAGAGGACATGAGCAGTTCTTC	CASSLGGTRGHEQFF
TRBD1	TRBJ2-7	few	TRBV27	TGTGCCAGCAGCCTAACAGGGGTCCACGAGCAGTACTTC	CASSLTGVHEQYF
.	TRBJ2-1	many	TRBV18	TGTGCCAGCTCACCCATAAACAGATTCAATGAGCAGTTCTTC	CASSPINRFNEQFF
TRBD2	TRBJ2-5	many	TRBV3-1	TGTGCCAGCAGCCTAGCGGGGGGGCCGGTTTCACAAGAGACCCAGTACTTC	CASSLAGGPVSQETQYF
.	TRBJ2-4	many	TRBV7-2	TGTGCCAGCAGCTTAGGGGCCAGCCTAGCCAAAAACATTCAGTACTTC	CASSLGASLAKNIQYF
.	TRBJ2-5	few	TRBV10-2	TGCGCCAGCAGTGATAGCGCCACAGTCGGTCAGTACTTC	CASSDSATVGQYF
TRBD2	TRBJ2-1	few	TRBV19	TGTGCCAGTTCTGTAGCGGGTCGCCCCAATGAGCAGTTCTTC	CASSVAGRPNEQFF
.	TRBJ2-7	many	TRBV5-1	TGCGCCAGCAGCGGGCCCGAGGGGAACGAGCAGTACTTC	CASSGPEGNEQYF
TRBD1	TRBJ2-1	many	TRBV6-1	TGTGCCAGCAGTACGGGACAGGGGGGTGAGCAGTTCTTC	CASSTGQGGEQFF
TRBD2	TRBJ2-3	few	TRBV7-7	TGTGCTAGCAGCGCTAGCGGGAGGGGGGCAGATACGCAGTATTTT	CASSASGRGADTQYF
TRBD2	TRBJ2-1	.	TRBV20-1	TGCAGTGCTCCCACCACGGGACTAGCGGGAGACTCCAATGAGCAGTTCTTC	CSAPTTGLAGDSNEQFF
.	TRBJ1-1	many	TRBV2	TGTGCCAGCAGTGTTACTTACGAGGGCACTGAAGCTTTCTTT	CASSVTYEGTEAFF
.	TRBJ1-3	.	TRBV29-1	TGCAGCGTTAACTCTGGAAACACCATATATTTT	CSVNSGNTIYF
TRBD2	TRBJ2-3	few	TRBV18	TGTGCCAGCTCACCTGTAGAACTAGCGGGAGCAGATACGCAGTATTTT	CASSPVELAGADTQYF
TRBD1	TRBJ1-3	once	TRBV7-2	TGTGCCAGACCATTACGCAGGGGGATAAGGAACACCATATATTTT	CARPLRRGIRNTIYF
.	TRBJ1-1	.	TRBV4-1	TGCGCCAGCAGCCATCAATCCGGGACTCGTGGGGTGAACACTGAAGCTTTCTTT	CASSHQSGTRGVNTEAFF
TRBD1	TRBJ2-1	.	TRBV10-3	TGTGCCATCAGGCGTACCCAGGGACAGGGGATTGAGCAGTTCTTC	CAIRRTQGQGIEQFF
.	TRBJ1-6	many	TRBV2	TGTGCCACCAGGATCCTAAATTCACCCCTCCACTTT	CATRILNSPLHF
.	TRBJ1-5	few	TRBV6-1	TGTGCCACCGGTCGGGGCAATCAGCCCCAGCATTTT	CATGRGNQPQHF
TRBD1	TRBJ1-4	.	TRBV19	TGTGCCAGTAGGGCCCCGGGACAGTCTAATGAAAAACTGTTTTTT	CASRAPGQSNEKLFF
.	TRBJ2-7	.	TRBV6-1	TGTGCCAGCAGCACCGAAGACTGGAAGACCTACGAGCAGTACTTC	CASSTEDWKTYEQYF
TRBD2	TRBJ2-3	many	TRBV5-5	TGTGCCAGCAGCGGTCGACTAGCGGGAGCGGATACGCAGTATTTT	CASSGRLAGADTQYF
TRBD1	TRBJ2-7	many	TRBV7-9	TGTGCCAGCAGCGGGGGACAGGGGGCACGCTCCTACGAGCAGTACTTC	CASSGGQGARSYEQYF
.	TRBJ1-1	many	TRBV7-2	TGTGCCAGCAGCTTGTTGACAGCCACTGAAGCTTTCTTT	CASSLLTATEAFF
TRBD1	TRBJ2-2	.	TRBV2	TGTGCCAGCTCGGGACAGGAGTACACCGGGGAGCTGTTTTTT	CASSGQEYTGELFF
.	TRBJ2-6	many	TRBV30	TGTGCCTGGAGAGAGGTGTCCAACGTCCTGACTTTC	CAWREVSNVLTF
.	TRBJ2-7	.	TRBV5-4	TGTGCCAGCAGCTTGTCCTCGTTATCCTACGAGCAGTACTTC	CASSLSSLSYEQYF
TRBD2	TRBJ2-5	.	TRBV19	TGTGCCAGTAGTATAGGGACTAGCGGGGCGGAGACCCAGTACTTC	CASSIGTSGAETQYF
TRBD1	TRBJ1-5	many	TRBV12-3/TRBV12-4	TGTGCCAGCACGAGGACAGGGGTCAATCAGCCCCAGCATTTT	CASTRTGVNQPQHF
.	TRBJ1-2	once	TRBV28	TGTGCCAGCGGGGGAGGGACCTATGGCTACACCTTC	CASGGGTYGYTF
TRBD2	TRBJ2-7	many	TRBV28	TGTGCCAGCAGTCCCATGGCGGGAGGGGTCTACGAGCAGTACTTC	CASSPMAGGVYEQYF